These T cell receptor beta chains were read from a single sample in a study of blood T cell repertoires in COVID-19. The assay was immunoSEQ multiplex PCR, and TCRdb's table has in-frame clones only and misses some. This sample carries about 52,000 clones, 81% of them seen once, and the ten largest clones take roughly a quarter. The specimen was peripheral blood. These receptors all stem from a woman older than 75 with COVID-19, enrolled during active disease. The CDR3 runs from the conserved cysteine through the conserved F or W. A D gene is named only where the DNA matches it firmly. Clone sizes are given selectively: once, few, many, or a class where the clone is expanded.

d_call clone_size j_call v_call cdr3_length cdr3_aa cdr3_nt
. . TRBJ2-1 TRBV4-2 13 CASSQGAEAREFF TGTGCCAGCAGCCAAGGCGCTGAGGCCCGTGAGTTCTTC
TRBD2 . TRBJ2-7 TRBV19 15 CASKLAGGQAYEQYF TGTGCCAGTAAGCTAGCGGGAGGGCAGGCCTACGAGCAGTACTTC
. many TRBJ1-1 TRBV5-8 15 CASSLVGGGNTEAFF TGTGCCAGCAGCTTGGTTGGGGGGGGGAACACTGAAGCTTTCTTT
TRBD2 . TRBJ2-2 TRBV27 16 CASSSTTSLSTGELFF TGTGCCAGCAGTTCCACGACTAGCCTGTCAACCGGGGAGCTGTTTTTT
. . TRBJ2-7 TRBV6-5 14 CASSSRHLTYEQYF TGTGCCAGCAGTTCCCGACACCTGACCTACGAGCAGTACTTC
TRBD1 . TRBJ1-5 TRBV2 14 CASSGQGSSQPQHF TGTGCCAGCAGCGGACAGGGGTCGTCTCAGCCCCAGCATTTT
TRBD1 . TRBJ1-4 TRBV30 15 CAWSALQGRGEKLFF TGTGCCTGGAGTGCCCTACAGGGGCGGGGAGAAAAACTGTTTTTT
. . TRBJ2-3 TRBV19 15 CASSPMGLYTDTQYF TGTGCCAGTAGTCCCATGGGACTGTACACAGATACGCAGTATTTT
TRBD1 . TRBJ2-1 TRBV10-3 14 CAISPGQENHEQFF TGTGCCATCAGCCCGGGACAGGAGAATCATGAGCAGTTCTTC
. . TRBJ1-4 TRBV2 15 CASSVVGAGGEKLFF TGTGCCAGCAGTGTTGTAGGGGCCGGGGGTGAAAAACTGTTTTTT
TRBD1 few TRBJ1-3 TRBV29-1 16 CSVRGGTGSSGNTIYF TGCAGCGTTAGGGGGGGGACAGGGTCATCTGGAAACACCATATATTTT
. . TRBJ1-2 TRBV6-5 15 CASSYSARGSYGYTF TGTGCCAGCAGTTACTCCGCCAGAGGGAGCTATGGCTACACCTTC
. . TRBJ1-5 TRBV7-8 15 CASSLGSGISQPQHF TGTGCCAGCAGCTTAGGTTCGGGGATTAGTCAGCCCCAGCATTTT
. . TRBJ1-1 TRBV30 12 CAWSVSPGKAFF TGTGCCTGGAGTGTCTCGCCAGGGAAAGCTTTCTTT
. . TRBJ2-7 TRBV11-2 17 CASSLDLRGSRVNEQYF TGTGCCAGCAGCTTAGATCTACGGGGGAGCAGGGTGAACGAGCAGTACTTC
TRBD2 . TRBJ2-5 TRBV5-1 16 CASLPEAGGPVETQYF TGCGCCAGCCTCCCGGAAGCGGGAGGGCCGGTGGAGACCCAGTACTTC
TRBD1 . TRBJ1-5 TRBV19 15 CASNIGTGGGQPQHF TGTGCCAGTAATATCGGGACAGGGGGCGGTCAGCCCCAGCATTTT
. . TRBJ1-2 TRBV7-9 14 CASSLDREGWGYTF TGTGCCAGCAGCTTAGATCGGGAGGGATGGGGCTACACCTTC
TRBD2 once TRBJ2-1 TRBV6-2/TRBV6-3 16 CASSSGSGGAYNEQFF TGTGCCAGCAGTTCCGGTAGCGGGGGTGCCTACAATGAGCAGTTCTTC
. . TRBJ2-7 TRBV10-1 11 CASQQGFVQYF TGCGCCAGCCAACAGGGATTCGTGCAGTACTTC
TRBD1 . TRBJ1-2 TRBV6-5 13 CASSRGQGLTYTF TGTGCCAGCAGCCGAGGACAGGGCCTCACCTACACCTTC
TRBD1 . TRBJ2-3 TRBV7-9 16 CASSLNTGGLADTQYF TGTGCCAGCAGCTTAAATACAGGGGGCTTGGCAGATACGCAGTATTTT
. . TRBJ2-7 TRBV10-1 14 CASSPQGQHYEQYF TGCGCCAGCTCCCCCCAGGGTCAGCACTACGAGCAGTACTTC
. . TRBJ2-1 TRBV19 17 CASSIDRRLTPYNEQFF TGTGCCAGTAGTATAGATAGGAGACTTACCCCCTACAATGAGCAGTTCTTC
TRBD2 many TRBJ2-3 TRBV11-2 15 CASSLVTSGTDTQYF TGTGCCAGCAGCTTGGTCACTAGCGGCACAGATACGCAGTATTTT
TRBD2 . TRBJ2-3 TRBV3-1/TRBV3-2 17 CASSHVLAGGNTDTQYF TGTGCCAGCAGCCACGTACTAGCGGGAGGGAACACAGATACGCAGTATTTT
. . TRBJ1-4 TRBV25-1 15 CASSESDKVAEKLFF TGTGCCAGCAGTGAGTCCGACAAAGTGGCTGAAAAACTGTTTTTT
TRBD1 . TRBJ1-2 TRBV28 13 CASQTGFGDGYTF TGTGCCAGCCAGACAGGGTTCGGTGATGGCTACACCTTC
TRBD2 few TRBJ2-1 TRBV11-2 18 CASSLVGTSSGRGNEQFF TGTGCCAGCAGCTTAGTCGGGACCTCTAGCGGGAGGGGCAATGAGCAGTTCTTC
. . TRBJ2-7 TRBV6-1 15 CASSETGSMSYEQYF TGTGCCAGCAGTGAAACAGGTTCTATGTCCTACGAGCAGTACTTC
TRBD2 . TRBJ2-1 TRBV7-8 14 CASSRNVAGNEQFF TGTGCCAGCAGTCGTAATGTAGCGGGCAATGAGCAGTTCTTC
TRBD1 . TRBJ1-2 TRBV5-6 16 CASSLDGTGAGYGYTF TGTGCCAGCAGCTTGGATGGGACAGGGGCGGGGTATGGCTACACCTTC
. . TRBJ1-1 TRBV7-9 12 CASSLNFPGAFF TGTGCCAGCAGCTTAAATTTTCCAGGAGCTTTCTTT
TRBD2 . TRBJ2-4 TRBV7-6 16 CASSLTSGGGINIQYF TGTGCCAGCAGCTTGACTAGCGGGGGGGGTATAAACATTCAGTACTTC
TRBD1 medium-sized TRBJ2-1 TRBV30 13 CAWRAHRGMWMFF TGTGCCTGGAGGGCCCACAGGGGAATGTGGATGTTCTTC
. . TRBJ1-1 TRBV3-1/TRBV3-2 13 CASSQSRYTEAFF TGTGCCAGCAGCCAGTCCCGGTACACTGAAGCTTTCTTT
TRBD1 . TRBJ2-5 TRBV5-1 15 CASSSGAGGLETQYF TGCGCCAGCAGCTCGGGGGCAGGGGGCTTGGAGACCCAGTACTTC
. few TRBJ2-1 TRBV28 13 CASAAGARNEQFF TGTGCCAGCGCAGCTGGAGCTCGCAATGAGCAGTTCTTC
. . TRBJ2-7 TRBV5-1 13 CASSSQGVYEQYF TGCGCCAGCAGCTCACAGGGAGTCTACGAGCAGTACTTC
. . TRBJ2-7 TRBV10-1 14 CASSVTQGAYEQYF TGCGCCAGCAGTGTGACACAGGGAGCCTACGAGCAGTACTTC
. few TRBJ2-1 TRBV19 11 CAKTQGNEQFF TGTGCCAAAACACAGGGAAATGAGCAGTTCTTC